This T cell receptor (beta chain) was found in a study of shared clonotypes between healthy human individuals. General observations from the study: When naive CD4 clonotypes were compared across several donors, around 5% were shared. Represented diversity, genetic and exposure-history alike, was limited by few donors.

Trimming removed 5 bases from V and 17 bases from J; junction bases left unmatched: 12. Germline V gene lookup returns CDR1 MNHEY and CDR2 SMNVEV (reference sequence). The CDR3 is 13 amino acids. Sorted-subset replicate PCRs used about 200 ng DNA, approximately 33,000 T cell genomes. Profiling relied on immunoSEQ multiplex PCR, and the TCRdb table lists in-frame clones only, not all of them. The data show around 2.1 million clones, nearly 97% seen once. Comments on this clone: Its specificity is not known.

The sample taken for sequencing was naive CD4+ T cells sorted from blood. Subset reported: CD45RA+ positively selected. This TCR came from a man younger than 35 in good health. V is TRBV27 and J is TRBJ2-6; 7 positions match TRBD1. The CDR3 sequence is CASSPRQGRTMTF. The CDR3 DNA sequence: TGTGCCAGCAGTCCGCGACAGGGCCGCACGATGACTTTC. Looking up the rest from reference TRBV27 and TRBJ2-6 gives the full variable domain: EAQVTQNPRYLITVTGKKLTVTCSQNMNHEYMSWYRQDPGLGLRQIYYSMNVEVTDKGDVPEGYKVSRKEKRNFPLILESPSPNQTSLYFCASSPRQGRTMTFGAGSRLTVL.